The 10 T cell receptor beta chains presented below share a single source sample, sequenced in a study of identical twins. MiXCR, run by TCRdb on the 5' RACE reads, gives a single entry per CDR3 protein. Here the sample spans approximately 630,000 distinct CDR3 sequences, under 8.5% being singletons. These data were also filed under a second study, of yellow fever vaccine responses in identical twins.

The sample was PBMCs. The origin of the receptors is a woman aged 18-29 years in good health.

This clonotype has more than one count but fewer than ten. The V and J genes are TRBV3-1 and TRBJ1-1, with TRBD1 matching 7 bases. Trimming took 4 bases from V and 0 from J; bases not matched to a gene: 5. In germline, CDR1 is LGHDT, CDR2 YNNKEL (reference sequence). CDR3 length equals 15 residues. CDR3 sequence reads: CASSRRTGLNTEAFF. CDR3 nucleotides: TGTGCCAGCAGCCGCCGGACAGGATTGAACACTGAAGCTTTCTTT.

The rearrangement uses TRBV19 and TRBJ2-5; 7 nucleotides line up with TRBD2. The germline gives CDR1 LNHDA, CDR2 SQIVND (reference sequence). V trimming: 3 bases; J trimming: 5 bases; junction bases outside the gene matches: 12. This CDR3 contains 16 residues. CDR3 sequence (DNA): TGTGCCAGTAGTATGGGGTGGAATGCGGGAGAGGAGACCCAGTACTTC. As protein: CASSMGWNAGEETQYF.

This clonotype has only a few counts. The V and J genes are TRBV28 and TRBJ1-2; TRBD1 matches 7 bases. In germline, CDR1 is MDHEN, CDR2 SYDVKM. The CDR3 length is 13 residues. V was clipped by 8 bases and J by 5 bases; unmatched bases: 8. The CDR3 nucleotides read TGTGCCAGCCGATCGGGGACAGATTATGGCTACACCTTC. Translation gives CASRSGTDYGYTF.

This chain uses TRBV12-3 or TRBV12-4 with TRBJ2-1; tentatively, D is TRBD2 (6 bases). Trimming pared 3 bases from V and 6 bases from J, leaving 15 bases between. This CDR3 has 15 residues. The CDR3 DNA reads TGTGCCAGCAGTTTGGCGGTCTGGGGAGGCAATGAGCAGTTCTTC. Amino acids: CASSLAVWGGNEQFF.

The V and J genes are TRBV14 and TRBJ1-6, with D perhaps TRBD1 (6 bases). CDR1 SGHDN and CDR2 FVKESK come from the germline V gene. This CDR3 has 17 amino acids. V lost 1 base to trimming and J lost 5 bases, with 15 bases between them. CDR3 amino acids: CASSQADQGFHNSPLHF. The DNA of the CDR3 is TGTGCCAGCAGCCAAGCGGATCAGGGGTTTCATAATTCACCCCTCCACTTT. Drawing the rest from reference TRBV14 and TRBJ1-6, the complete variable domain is EAGVTQFPSHSVIEKGQTVTLRCDPISGHDNLYWYRRVMGKEIKFLLHFVKESKQDESGMPNNRFLAERTGGTYSTLKVQPAELEDSGVYFCASSQADQGFHNSPLHFGNGTRLTVT.

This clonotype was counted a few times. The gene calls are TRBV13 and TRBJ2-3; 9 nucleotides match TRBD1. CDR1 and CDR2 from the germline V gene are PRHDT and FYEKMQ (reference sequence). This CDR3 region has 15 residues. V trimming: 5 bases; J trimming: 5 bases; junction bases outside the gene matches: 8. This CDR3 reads CASSPGQGLGDTQYF. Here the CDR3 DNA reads TGTGCCAGCAGCCCGGGACAGGGCTTAGGAGATACGCAGTATTTT.

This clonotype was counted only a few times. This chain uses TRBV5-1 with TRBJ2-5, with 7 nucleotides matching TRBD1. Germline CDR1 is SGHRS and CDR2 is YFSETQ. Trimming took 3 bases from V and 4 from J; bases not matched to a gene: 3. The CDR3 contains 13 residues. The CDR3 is CASSYRQGETQYF. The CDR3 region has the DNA TGCGCCAGCAGCTACAGACAGGGAGAGACCCAGTACTTC.

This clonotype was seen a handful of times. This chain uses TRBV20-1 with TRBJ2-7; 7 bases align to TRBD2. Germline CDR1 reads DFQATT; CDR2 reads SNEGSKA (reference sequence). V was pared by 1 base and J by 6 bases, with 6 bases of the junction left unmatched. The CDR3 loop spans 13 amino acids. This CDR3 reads CSARVAGAIEQYF. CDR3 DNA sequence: TGCAGTGCTAGAGTCGCGGGAGCCATCGAGCAGTACTTC.

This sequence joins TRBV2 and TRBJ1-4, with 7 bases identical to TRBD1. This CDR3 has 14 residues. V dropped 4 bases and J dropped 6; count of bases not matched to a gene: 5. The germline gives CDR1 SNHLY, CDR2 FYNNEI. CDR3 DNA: TGTGCCAGCAGTGCCCAGACAGGGTATGAAAAACTGTTTTTT. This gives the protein CASSAQTGYEKLFF.

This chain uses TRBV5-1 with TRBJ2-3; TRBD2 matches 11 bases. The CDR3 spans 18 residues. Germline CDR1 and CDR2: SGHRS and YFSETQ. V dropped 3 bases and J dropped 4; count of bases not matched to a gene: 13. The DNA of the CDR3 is TGCGCCAGCAGCTCAACCGGTAGCGGGAGGGCCAACGCAGATACGCAGTATTTT. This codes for CASSSTGSGRANADTQYF.